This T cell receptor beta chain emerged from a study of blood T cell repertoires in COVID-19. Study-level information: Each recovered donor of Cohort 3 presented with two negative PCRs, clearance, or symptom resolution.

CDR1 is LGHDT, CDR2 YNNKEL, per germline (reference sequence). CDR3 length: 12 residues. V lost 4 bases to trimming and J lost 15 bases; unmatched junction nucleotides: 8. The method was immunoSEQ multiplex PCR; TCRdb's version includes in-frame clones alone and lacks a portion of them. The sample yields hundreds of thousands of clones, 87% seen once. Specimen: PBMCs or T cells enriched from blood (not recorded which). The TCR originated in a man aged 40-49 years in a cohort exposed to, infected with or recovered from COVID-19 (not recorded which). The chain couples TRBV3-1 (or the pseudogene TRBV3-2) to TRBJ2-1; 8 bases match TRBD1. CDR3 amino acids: CASSLGQGGMFF. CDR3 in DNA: TGTGCCAGCAGCCTCGGACAGGGCGGCATGTTCTTC.